This TCR beta chain was recovered during a study of response to subunit inactivated influenza vaccine. Germline V gives CDR1 DFQATT, CDR2 SNEGSKA (reference sequence). This CDR3 has 15 residues. The V end was cut by 0 bases, the J end by 4 bases, with 14 bases between. TCRdb re-analysed the RT-PCR reads in MiXCR, keeping a single row per CDR3 protein. The sample gives about 800,000 distinct CDR3 sequences, 21% of which show up once; roughly 10% is in the top ten. This receptor was taken from a man aged 45-65 years who received an inactivated influenza vaccine. Sequences were derived from PBMCs from blood, sampled less than 6 days after vaccination. The rearrangement joins TRBV20-1 to TRBJ2-3; D unresolved. The CDR3 DNA reads as TGCAGTGCTAGAGATTTCGCAGGCCTTGCAGATACGCAGTATTTT. Protein product: CSARDFAGLADTQYF.